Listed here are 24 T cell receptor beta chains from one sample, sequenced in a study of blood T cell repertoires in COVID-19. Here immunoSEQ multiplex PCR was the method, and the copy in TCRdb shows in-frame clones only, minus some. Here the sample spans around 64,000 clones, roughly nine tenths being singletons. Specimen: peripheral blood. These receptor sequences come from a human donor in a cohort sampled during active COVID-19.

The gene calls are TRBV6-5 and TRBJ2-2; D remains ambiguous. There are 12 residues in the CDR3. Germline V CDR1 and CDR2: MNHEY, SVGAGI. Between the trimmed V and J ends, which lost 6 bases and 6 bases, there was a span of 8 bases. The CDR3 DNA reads TGTGCCAGCAGGAGGTACCCCGGGGAGCTGTTTTTT. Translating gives CASRRYPGELFF.

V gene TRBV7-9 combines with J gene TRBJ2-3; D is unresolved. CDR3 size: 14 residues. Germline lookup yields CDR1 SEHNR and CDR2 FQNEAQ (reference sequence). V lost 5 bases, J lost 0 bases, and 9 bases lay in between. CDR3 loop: CASSAGLSTDTQYF. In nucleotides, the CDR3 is TGTGCCAGCAGCGCTGGGCTGAGCACAGATACGCAGTATTTT.

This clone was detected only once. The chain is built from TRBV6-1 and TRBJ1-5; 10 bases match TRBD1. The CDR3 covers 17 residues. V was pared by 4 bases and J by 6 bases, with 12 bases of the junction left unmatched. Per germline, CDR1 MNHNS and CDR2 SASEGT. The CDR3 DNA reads TGTGCCAGCAGTGGCCTCTGGGACAGGGGTCAGGGTCAGCCCCAGCATTTT. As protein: CASSGLWDRGQGQPQHF.

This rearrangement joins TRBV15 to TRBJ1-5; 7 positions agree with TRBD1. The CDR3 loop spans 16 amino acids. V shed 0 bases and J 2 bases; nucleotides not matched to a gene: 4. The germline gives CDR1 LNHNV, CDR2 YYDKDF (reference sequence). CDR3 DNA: TGTGCCACCAGCAGAGAGCTCACAGGGGGCAATCAGCCCCAGCATTTT. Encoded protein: CATSRELTGGNQPQHF.

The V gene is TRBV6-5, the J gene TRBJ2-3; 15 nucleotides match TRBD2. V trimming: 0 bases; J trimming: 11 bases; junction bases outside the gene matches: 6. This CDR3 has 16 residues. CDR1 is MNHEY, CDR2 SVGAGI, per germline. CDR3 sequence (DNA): TGTGCCAGCAGTTACTCGGGACTAGCGGGAGGCTCGATGCAGTATTTT. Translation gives CASSYSGLAGGSMQYF.

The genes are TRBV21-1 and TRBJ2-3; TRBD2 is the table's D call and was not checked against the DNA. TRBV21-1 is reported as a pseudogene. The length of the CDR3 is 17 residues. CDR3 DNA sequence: TGTGCCAGCAGCAAAGCTATGGGCAGGACTAGCACAGATACGCAGTATTTT. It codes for CASSKAMGRTSTDTQYF.

This CDR3 reads CATSSALQIRHETQYF. CDR3 bases: TGTGCCACCAGCAGCGCTCTACAGATCCGGCATGAGACCCAGTACTTC. V usage is TRBV15 and J usage is TRBJ2-5; D ambiguous. CDR3 size: 16 residues. Germline V gene data show CDR1 as LNHNV and CDR2 as YYDKDF (reference sequence). Trimming removed 3 bases from V and 5 bases from J, with 19 bases in between.

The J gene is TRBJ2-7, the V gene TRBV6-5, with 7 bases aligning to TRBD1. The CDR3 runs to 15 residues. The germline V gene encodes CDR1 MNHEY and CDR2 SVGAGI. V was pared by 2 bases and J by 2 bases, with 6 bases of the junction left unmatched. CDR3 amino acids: CASSYSPGQTYEQYF. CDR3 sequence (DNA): TGTGCCAGCAGTTACAGCCCGGGACAGACCTACGAGCAGTACTTC.

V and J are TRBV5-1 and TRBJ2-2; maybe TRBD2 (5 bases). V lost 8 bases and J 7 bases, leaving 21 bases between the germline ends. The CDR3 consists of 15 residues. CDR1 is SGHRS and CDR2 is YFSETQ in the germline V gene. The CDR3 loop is CASHAMGYEGGELFF. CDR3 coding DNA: TGCGCCAGTCACGCAATGGGATATGAGGGCGGGGAGCTGTTTTTT.

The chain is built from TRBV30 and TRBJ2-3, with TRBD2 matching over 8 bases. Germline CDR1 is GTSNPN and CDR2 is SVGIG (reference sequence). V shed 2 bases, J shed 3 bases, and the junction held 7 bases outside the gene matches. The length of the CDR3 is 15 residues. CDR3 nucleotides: TGTGCCTGGAGTCGCCCGGGACTAGGGACAGATACGCAGTATTTT. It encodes CAWSRPGLGTDTQYF.

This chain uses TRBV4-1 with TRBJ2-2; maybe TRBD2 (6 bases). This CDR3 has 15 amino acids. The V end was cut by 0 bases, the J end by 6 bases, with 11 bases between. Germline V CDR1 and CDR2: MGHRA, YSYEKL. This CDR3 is CASSQDGGYAGELFF. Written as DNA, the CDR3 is TGCGCCAGCAGCCAAGATGGAGGGTACGCCGGGGAGCTGTTTTTT.

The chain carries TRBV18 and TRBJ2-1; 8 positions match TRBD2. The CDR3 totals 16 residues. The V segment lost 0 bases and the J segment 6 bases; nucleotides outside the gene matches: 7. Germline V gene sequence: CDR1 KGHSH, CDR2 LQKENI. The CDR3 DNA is TGTGCCAGCTCACCACCGGGTTTAGCGGGGAGCAATGAGCAGTTCTTC. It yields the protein CASSPPGLAGSNEQFF.

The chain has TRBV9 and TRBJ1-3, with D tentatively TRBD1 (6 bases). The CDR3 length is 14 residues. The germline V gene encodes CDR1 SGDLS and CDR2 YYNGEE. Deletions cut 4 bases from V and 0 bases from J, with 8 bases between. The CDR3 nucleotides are TGTGCCAGCAGCACGGACAGCTCTGGAAACACCATATATTTT. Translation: CASSTDSSGNTIYF.

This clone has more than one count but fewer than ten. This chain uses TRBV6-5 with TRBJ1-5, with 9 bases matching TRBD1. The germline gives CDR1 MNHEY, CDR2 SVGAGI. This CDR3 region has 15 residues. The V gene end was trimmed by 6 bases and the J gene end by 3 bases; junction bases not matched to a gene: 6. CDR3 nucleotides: TGTGCCAGCAGGGGGACAGGGCCAGACAATCAGCCCCAGCATTTT. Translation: CASRGTGPDNQPQHF.

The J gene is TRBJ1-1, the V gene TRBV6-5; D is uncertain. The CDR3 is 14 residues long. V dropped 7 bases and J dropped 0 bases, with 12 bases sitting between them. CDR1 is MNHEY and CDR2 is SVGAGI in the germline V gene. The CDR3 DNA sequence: TGTGCCAGCATGGCCCCGCAGTTGAACACTGAAGCTTTCTTT. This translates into CASMAPQLNTEAFF.

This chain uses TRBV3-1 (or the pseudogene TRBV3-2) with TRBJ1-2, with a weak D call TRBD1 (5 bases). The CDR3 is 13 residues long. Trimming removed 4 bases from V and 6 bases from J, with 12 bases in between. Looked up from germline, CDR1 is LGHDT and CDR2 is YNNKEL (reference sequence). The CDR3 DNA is TGTGCCAGCAGCCTCCCAGGGTCGGATGGCTACACCTTC. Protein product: CASSLPGSDGYTF.

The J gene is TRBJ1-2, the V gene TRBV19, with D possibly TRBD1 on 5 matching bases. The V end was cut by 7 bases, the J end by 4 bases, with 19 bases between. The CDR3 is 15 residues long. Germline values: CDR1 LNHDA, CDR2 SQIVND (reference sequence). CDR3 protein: CASTPSGHRTYGYTF. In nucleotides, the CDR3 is TGTGCCAGTACCCCCTCCGGACATCGTACCTATGGCTACACCTTC. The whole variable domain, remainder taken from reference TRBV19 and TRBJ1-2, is DGGITQSPKYLFRKEGQNVTLSCEQNLNHDAMYWYRQDPGQGLRLIYYSQIVNDFQKGDIAEGYSVSREKKESFPLTVTSAQKNPTAFYLCASTPSGHRTYGYTFGSGTRLTVV.

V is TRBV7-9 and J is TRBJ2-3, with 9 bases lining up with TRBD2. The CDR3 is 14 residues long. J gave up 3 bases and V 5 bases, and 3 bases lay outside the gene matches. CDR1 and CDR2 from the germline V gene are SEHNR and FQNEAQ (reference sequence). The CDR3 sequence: CASSRSGRTDTQYF. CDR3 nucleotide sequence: TGTGCCAGCAGCCGTAGCGGGAGAACAGATACGCAGTATTTT.

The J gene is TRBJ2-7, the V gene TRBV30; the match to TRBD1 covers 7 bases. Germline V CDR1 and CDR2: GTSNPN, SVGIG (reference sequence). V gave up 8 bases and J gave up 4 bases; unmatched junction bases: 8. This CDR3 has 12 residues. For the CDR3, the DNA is TGTGCCGGAGACAGGGCTACATACGAGCAGTACTTC. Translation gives CAGDRATYEQYF. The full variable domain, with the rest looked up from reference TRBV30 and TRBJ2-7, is SQTIHQWPATLVQPVGSPLSLECTVEGTSNPNLYWYRQAAGRGLQLLFYSVGIGQISSEVPQNLSASRPQDRQFILSSKKLLLSDSGFYLCAGDRATYEQYFGPGTRLTVT.

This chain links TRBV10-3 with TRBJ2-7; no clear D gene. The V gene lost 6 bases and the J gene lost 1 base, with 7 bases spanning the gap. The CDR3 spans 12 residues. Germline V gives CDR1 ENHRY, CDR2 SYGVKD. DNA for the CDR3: TGTGCCATCAGCGACACGTCCTACGAGCAGTACTTC. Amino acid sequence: CAISDTSYEQYF.

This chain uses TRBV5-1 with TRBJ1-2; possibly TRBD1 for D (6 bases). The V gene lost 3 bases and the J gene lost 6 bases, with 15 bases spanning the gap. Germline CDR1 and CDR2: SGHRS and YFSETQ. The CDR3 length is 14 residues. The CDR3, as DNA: TGCGCCAGCAGCTCCCCGCAGGGGCAGAATGGCTACACCTTC. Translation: CASSSPQGQNGYTF.

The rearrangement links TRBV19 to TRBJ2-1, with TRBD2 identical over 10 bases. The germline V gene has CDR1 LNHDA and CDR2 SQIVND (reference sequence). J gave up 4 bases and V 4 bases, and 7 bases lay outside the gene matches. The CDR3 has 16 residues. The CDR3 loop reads CASSRASGGLYNEQFF. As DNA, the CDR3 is TGTGCCAGTAGTAGGGCTAGCGGGGGTTTATACAATGAGCAGTTCTTC.

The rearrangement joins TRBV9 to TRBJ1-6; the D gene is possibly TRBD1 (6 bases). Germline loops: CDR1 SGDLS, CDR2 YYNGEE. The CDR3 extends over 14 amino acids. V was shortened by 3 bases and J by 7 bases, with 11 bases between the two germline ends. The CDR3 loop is CASSAYRDNSPLHF. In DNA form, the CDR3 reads TGTGCCAGCAGCGCCTACAGGGACAATTCACCCCTCCACTTT.

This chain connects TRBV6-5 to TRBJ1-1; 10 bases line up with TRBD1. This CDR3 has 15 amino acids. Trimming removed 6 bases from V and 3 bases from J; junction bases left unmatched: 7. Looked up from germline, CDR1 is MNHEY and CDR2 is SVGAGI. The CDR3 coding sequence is TGTGCCAGCAGGGGGACAGGGGTTCAGGACACTGAAGCTTTCTTT. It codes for CASRGTGVQDTEAFF.